This TCR beta chain was observed in a study of cytomegalovirus exposure and HLA in healthy donors. At the level of the study: Early released data had tens of millions of unique TCRs, all coming from HLA-typed donors. Whole-study findings and limits: When a later analysis compared HLA-associated TCR beta chains with equally common others, the HLA-associated chains turned out to be more clonally expanded and to have lower generation probabilities. In a later analysis, specific HLA alleles were associated with 16,000 or so TCR beta sequences at a 0.05 false discovery rate. The study had only CMV serostatus as immune exposure information.

The CDR3 length is 17 residues. V was pared by 7 bases and J by 2 bases, with 10 bases of the junction left unmatched. The germline gives CDR1 SGHTA, CDR2 FQGNSA. Comment on this clone: Its antigen is as yet unknown.

With 60 Vbeta and 13 Jbeta primers, the PCR was carried out. TCRdb's copy holds only in-frame clones and misses some; the assay was immunoSEQ multiplex PCR. The sample comprises about 160,000 clones, 75% of which are singletons, and 3% rests with the top ten. Sequenced: PBMCs. This receptor was obtained from a woman between 45 and 65 years old in good health and CMV-seropositive. The rearrangement joins TRBV7-2 to TRBJ2-3; 12 bases map to TRBD2. The CDR3 DNA is TGTGCCAGCATCCGACTAGCGGGGGTATTTAACACAGATACGCAGTATTTT. Translated: CASIRLAGVFNTDTQYF.